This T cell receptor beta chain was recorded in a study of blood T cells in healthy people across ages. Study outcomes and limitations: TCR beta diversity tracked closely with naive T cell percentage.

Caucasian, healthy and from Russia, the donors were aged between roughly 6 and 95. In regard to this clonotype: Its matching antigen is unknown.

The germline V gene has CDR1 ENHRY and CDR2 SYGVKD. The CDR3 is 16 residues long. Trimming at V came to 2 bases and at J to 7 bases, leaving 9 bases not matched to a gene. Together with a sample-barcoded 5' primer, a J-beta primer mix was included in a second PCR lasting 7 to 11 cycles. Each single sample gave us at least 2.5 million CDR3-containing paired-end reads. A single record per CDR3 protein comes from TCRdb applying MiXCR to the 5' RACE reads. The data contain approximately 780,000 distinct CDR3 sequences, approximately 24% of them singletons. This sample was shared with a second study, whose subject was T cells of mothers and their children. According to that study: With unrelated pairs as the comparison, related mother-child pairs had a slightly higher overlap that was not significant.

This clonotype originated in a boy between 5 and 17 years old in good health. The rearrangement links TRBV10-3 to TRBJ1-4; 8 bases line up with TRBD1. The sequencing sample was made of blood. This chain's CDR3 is CAISEPGQGLSEKLFF. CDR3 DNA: TGTGCCATCAGTGAGCCCGGACAGGGTTTAAGTGAAAAACTGTTTTTT.